These T cell receptor beta chains were read from a single sample in a study of cytomegalovirus exposure and HLA in healthy donors. This table comes from immunoSEQ multiplex PCR, and its TCRdb copy is limited to in-frame clones, with some not included. The table lists tens of thousands of clones, 68% of them singletons. Sequenced sample: PBMCs. The receptors here all came from a woman aged 25-40 years in good health and CMV-seronegative. Both conserved end residues are part of each CDR3. The D gene is left open where the match is weak. Rows may omit the clone size; those that give it use once, few, many or a size class.

j_gene,v_gene,abundance,d_gene,CDR3aa,CDR3nt
TRBJ1-6,TRBV6-6,.,TRBD1,CASSRPWTGNNSPLHF,TGTGCCAGCAGTCGCCCTTGGACAGGGAATAATTCACCCCTCCACTTT
TRBJ2-7,TRBV6-6,.,TRBD1,CAGSLTLTGGSYEQYF,TGTGCCGGCAGTTTGACGTTGACAGGGGGGTCCTACGAGCAGTACTTC
TRBJ1-4,TRBV6-1,.,.,CASSEARPPVEKLFF,TGTGCCAGCAGTGAAGCTCGCCCCCCAGTAGAAAAACTGTTTTTT
TRBJ1-3,TRBV28,few,.,CASRPPSGGINTIYF,TGTGCCAGCAGACCCCCAAGTGGAGGGATAAACACCATATATTTT
TRBJ1-1,TRBV5-1,.,.,CASSWGGSQGEAFF,TGCGCCAGCAGCTGGGGGGGTAGCCAGGGTGAAGCTTTCTTT
TRBJ1-2,TRBV30,.,TRBD1,CAWSVKGAGNYGYTF,TGTGCCTGGAGTGTAAAGGGGGCGGGCAACTATGGCTACACCTTC
TRBJ1-2,TRBV5-5,.,.,CASSPQTVNYGYTF,TGTGCCAGCAGCCCTCAGACAGTAAACTATGGCTACACCTTC
TRBJ2-1,TRBV28,.,.,CASSLEGGRNEQFF,TGTGCCAGCAGTTTAGAGGGGGGGAGGAATGAGCAGTTCTTC
TRBJ2-7,TRBV2,.,TRBD2,CASSGTSGGPSSYEQYF,TGTGCCAGCAGTGGGACTAGCGGGGGGCCATCTTCCTACGAGCAGTACTTC
TRBJ1-2,TRBV7-6,few,.,CASSAGGFSNGYTF,TGTGCCAGCAGCGCCGGGGGGTTTAGCAATGGCTACACCTTC
TRBJ1-2,TRBV7-2,.,.,CASSLGASGQGGYTF,TGTGCCAGCAGCTTAGGGGCCTCCGGGCAGGGTGGCTACACCTTC
TRBJ2-5,TRBV11-3,.,.,CASSRRTTGVETQYF,TGTGCCAGCAGCCGGAGGACTACGGGGGTAGAGACCCAGTACTTC
TRBJ2-1,TRBV6-5,.,.,CATHRSNEQFF,TGTGCCACCCATAGAAGCAATGAGCAGTTCTTC
TRBJ2-1,TRBV7-9,.,.,CASSQGYSYNEQFF,TGTGCCAGCAGCCAGGGCTACTCCTACAATGAGCAGTTCTTC
TRBJ1-3,TRBV11-2,.,.,CASSPLPQGSGNTIYF,TGTGCCAGCAGCCCCCTACCACAGGGCTCTGGAAACACCATATATTTT
TRBJ1-2,TRBV4-2,.,.,CASSQEGHTNYGYTF,TGTGCCAGCAGCCAAGAGGGACATACGAACTATGGCTACACCTTC
TRBJ2-3,TRBV4-3,.,TRBD1,CASSLSPDRARDTQYF,TGCGCCAGCAGCCTTTCCCCGGACAGGGCTAGAGATACGCAGTATTTT
TRBJ1-1,TRBV7-2,few,TRBD1,CASSLYGTDTEAFF,TGTGCCAGCAGCCTATACGGGACAGACACTGAAGCTTTCTTT
TRBJ1-2,TRBV6-6,.,TRBD1,CATGTGPTGYTF,TGTGCCACCGGGACAGGGCCGACGGGCTACACCTTC
TRBJ1-1,TRBV7-2,.,.,CASSFRANTEAFF,TGTGCCAGCAGCTTCCGAGCGAACACTGAAGCTTTCTTT
TRBJ1-5,TRBV10-3,.,TRBD1,CAISEGQVDNQPQHF,TGTGCCATCAGTGAAGGACAGGTAGACAATCAGCCCCAGCATTTT
TRBJ2-7,TRBV6-1,.,TRBD1,CASSHVGTGRYEQYF,TGTGCCAGCAGCCACGTAGGGACAGGGAGGTACGAGCAGTACTTC
TRBJ2-3,TRBV29-1,.,TRBD1,CSVGQGSTDTQYF,TGCAGCGTTGGACAGGGTAGCACAGATACGCAGTATTTT
TRBJ1-2,TRBV7-9,.,.,CSSSWTDYGYTF,TGTTCCAGCAGCTGGACAGACTATGGCTACACCTTC
TRBJ2-1,TRBV2,.,TRBD2,CASRRFSGGASYNEQFF,TGTGCCAGCAGACGATTTAGCGGGGGGGCCTCCTACAATGAGCAGTTCTTC
TRBJ2-3,TRBV11-2,.,TRBD1,CASSYITGVGADTQYF,TGTGCCAGCAGCTACATCACAGGGGTTGGTGCAGATACGCAGTATTTT
TRBJ2-7,TRBV29-1,.,TRBD2,CSVEETLAGGPYEQYF,TGCAGCGTTGAAGAAACGCTAGCGGGGGGTCCTTACGAGCAGTACTTC
TRBJ1-2,TRBV29-1,.,.,CSALPQGLGGYTF,TGCAGCGCCCTACCCCAGGGACTGGGCGGCTACACCTTC
TRBJ2-4,TRBV7-2,.,.,CASSLDRRRGENIQYF,TGTGCCAGCAGCTTGGATCGGCGGCGGGGAGAAAACATTCAGTACTTC
TRBJ2-2,TRBV11-2,.,TRBD1,CASSLTGVRNTGELFF,TGTGCCAGCAGCTTGACAGGGGTACGGAACACCGGGGAGCTGTTTTTT
TRBJ1-3,TRBV7-9,few,TRBD1,CASSFTGGASSGNTIYF,TGTGCCAGCAGCTTTACAGGGGGCGCGAGCTCTGGAAACACCATATATTTT
TRBJ1-1,TRBV6-5,few,.,CASSEAPYTEAFF,TGTGCCAGCAGTGAAGCACCCTACACTGAAGCTTTCTTT
TRBJ1-6,TRBV6-1,.,.,CASRSGGGGNSPLHF,TGTGCCAGCAGATCTGGGGGAGGAGGTAATTCACCCCTCCACTTT
TRBJ2-5,TRBV5-1,.,TRBD1,CASSIDRGRSEQYF,TGCGCCAGCAGCATCGACAGGGGGCGGAGTGAGCAGTACTTC
TRBJ1-6,TRBV5-1,many,.,CASSFTAGEDNSPLHF,TGCGCCAGCAGCTTTACGGCCGGGGAAGATAATTCACCCCTCCACTTT
TRBJ2-3,TRBV6-1,few,TRBD1,CASFWTGGTDTQYF,TGTGCCAGCTTCTGGACAGGGGGCACAGATACGCAGTATTTT
TRBJ1-2,TRBV19,.,.,CASRGGDGYTF,TGTGCCAGTAGAGGAGGGGACGGCTACACCTTC
TRBJ2-3,TRBV15,.,.,CATSRNRGSTDTQYF,TGTGCCACCAGCAGAAATAGGGGGTCCACAGATACGCAGTATTTT
TRBJ2-1,TRBV6-5,.,TRBD1,CASSYLDRAYNEQFF,TGTGCCAGCAGTTATCTGGACAGGGCCTACAATGAGCAGTTCTTC
TRBJ2-7,TRBV7-9,.,.,CASSLSGPYEQYF,TGTGCCAGCAGCTTGTCAGGGCCCTACGAGCAGTACTTC
TRBJ1-1,TRBV7-9,.,.,CASSVTENTEAFF,TGTGCCAGCAGCGTAACAGAGAACACTGAAGCTTTCTTT
TRBJ2-7,TRBV28,.,TRBD1,CASTFPGTASYEQYF,TGTGCCAGCACCTTTCCGGGGACAGCTTCCTACGAGCAGTACTTC
TRBJ1-2,TRBV9,.,TRBD1,CASSVMDRATYGYTF,TGTGCCAGCAGCGTAATGGACAGGGCCACATATGGCTACACCTTC
TRBJ2-2,TRBV7-3,few,.,CASSLRPALGELFF,TGTGCCAGCAGCCTACGTCCCGCCCTCGGGGAGCTGTTTTTT
TRBJ2-7,TRBV4-2,.,TRBD1,CASSPWGGQGRYEQYF,TGTGCCAGCAGCCCTTGGGGGGGACAGGGGAGGTACGAGCAGTACTTC